This T cell receptor (beta chain) was identified during a study of blood T cell repertoires in COVID-19. Study summary: Samples taken during acute and convalescent COVID-19 were collected in the United States, Italy and Spain.

Assay: immunoSEQ multiplex PCR; the TCRdb copy retains only in-frame clones and omits some. The sample has roughly 240,000 clones; 75% to 90% are singletons. CDR1 is KGHSY, CDR2 FQNENV, per germline. This CDR3 contains 14 residues. Trimming took 4 bases from V and 11 from J; bases not matched to a gene: 13. The chain employs TRBV16 and TRBJ2-7; the match to TRBD2 covers 8 bases. The clonotype comes from a woman aged 25-40 years who had recovered from COVID-19. Sequences were obtained from peripheral blood. The CDR3 region is CASSPTSGQTGKYF. For the CDR3, the DNA is TGTGCCAGCAGCCCAACTAGCGGACAAACAGGGAAGTACTTC.